The clone carrying this TCR beta chain has a count of ten or more. Antigen: not known. Germline V gene lookup returns CDR1 SGHDT and CDR2 YYEEEE. The CDR3 contains 15 residues. Deletions cut 0 bases from V and 5 bases from J, with 14 bases between. The data stem from a study of breast tumors, draining lymph nodes, adjacent tissues. A single record per CDR3 protein comes from TCRdb applying MiXCR to the multiplex PCR reads. Of about 32,000 distinct CDR3 sequences listed, 36% are singletons. Whole-study findings and limits: Tumor repertoires ranked between lymph nodes and nontumor tissue in diversity, with V and J gene preferences.

This sequence joins TRBV5-6 and TRBJ1-2; D gene uncertain. Sequencing used breast tumor tissue. The receptor was isolated from a female donor with breast cancer. Some clones in this sample may be carry-over from other donors' samples. CDR3 DNA: TGTGCCAGCAGCTTGGTTCAGCGATTCCATTATGGCTACACCTTC. It specifies CASSLVQRFHYGYTF. Combining the CDR3 with reference TRBV5-6 and TRBJ1-2 gives the whole variable domain DAGVTQSPTHLIKTRGQQVTLRCSPKSGHDTVSWYQQALGQGPQFIFQYYEEEERQRGNFPDRFSGHQFPNYSSELNVNALLLGDSALYLCASSLVQRFHYGYTFGSGTRLTVV.